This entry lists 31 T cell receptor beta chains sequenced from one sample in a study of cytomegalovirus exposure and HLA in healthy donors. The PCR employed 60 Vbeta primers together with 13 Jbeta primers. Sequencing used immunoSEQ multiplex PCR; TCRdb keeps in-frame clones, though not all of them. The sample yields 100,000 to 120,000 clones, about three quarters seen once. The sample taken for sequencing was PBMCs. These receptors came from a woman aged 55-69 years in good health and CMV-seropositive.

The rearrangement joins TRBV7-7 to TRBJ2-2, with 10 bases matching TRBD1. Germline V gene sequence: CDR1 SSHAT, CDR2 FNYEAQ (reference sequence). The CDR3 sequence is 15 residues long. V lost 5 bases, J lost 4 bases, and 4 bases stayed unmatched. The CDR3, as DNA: TGTGCCAGCAGCCGGAGGACAGGGGGCACCGGGGAGCTGTTTTTT. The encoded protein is CASSRRTGGTGELFF.

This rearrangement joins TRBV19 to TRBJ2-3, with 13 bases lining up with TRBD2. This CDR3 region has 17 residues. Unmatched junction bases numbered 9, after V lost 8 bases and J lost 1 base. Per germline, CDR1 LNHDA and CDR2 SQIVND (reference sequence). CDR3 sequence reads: CASQGLAGTKRTDTQYF. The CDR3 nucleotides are TGTGCCAGTCAGGGACTAGCGGGAACTAAGCGCACAGATACGCAGTATTTT.

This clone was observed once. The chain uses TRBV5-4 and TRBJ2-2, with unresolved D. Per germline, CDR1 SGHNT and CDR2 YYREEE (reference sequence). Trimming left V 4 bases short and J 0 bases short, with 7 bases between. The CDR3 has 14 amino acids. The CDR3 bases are TGTGCCAGCAGCCTACCCGCGAACACCGGGGAGCTGTTTTTT. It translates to CASSLPANTGELFF.

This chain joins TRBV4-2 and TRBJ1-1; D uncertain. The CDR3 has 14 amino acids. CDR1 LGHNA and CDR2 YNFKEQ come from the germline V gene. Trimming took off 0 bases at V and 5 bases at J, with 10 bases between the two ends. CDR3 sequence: CASSQDRSGTEAFF. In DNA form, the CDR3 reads TGTGCCAGCAGCCAAGATAGGAGTGGGACTGAAGCTTTCTTT.

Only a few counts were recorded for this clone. The chain's CDR3 is CASSPLRASDTGELFF. The DNA of the CDR3 is TGTGCCAGCAGCCCGTTGCGGGCTTCGGACACCGGGGAGCTGTTTTTT. The rearrangement joins TRBV7-3 to TRBJ2-2, with TRBD2 as a possible D gene (5 bases). The CDR3 covers 16 residues. Germline CDR1 SGHTA, CDR2 FQGTGA. Deletions cut 5 bases from V and 3 bases from J, with 16 bases between.

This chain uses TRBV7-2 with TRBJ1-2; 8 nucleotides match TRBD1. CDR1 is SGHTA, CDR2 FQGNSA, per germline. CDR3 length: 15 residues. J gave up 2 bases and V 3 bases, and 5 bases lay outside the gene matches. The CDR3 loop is CASSLTGTGNYGYTF. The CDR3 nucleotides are TGTGCCAGCAGCTTGACCGGGACAGGAAACTATGGCTACACCTTC.

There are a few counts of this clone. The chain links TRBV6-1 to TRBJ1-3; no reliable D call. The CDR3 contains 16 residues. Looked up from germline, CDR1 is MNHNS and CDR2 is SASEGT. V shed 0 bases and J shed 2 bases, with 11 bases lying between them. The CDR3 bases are TGTGCCAGCAGTGAAGCGCTTCGTTCGGCTGGAAACACCATATATTTT. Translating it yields CASSEALRSAGNTIYF.

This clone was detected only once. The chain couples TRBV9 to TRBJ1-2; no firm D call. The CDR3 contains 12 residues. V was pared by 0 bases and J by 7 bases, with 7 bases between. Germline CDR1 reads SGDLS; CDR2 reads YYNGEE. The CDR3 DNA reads TGTGCCAGCAGCGTAGGAGAGTTTGGCTACACCTTC. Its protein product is CASSVGEFGYTF.

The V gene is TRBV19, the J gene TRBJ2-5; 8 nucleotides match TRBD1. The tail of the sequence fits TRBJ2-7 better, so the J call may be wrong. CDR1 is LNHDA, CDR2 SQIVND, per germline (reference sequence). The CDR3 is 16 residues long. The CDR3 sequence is CASSNGITGGPYEQYF. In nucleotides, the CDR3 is TGTGCCAGTAGTAATGGGATAACAGGGGGTCCCTACGAGCAGTACTTC.

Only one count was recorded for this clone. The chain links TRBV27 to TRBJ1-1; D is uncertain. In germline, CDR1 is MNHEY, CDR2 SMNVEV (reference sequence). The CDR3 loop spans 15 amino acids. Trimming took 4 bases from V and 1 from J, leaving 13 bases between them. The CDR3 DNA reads TGTGCCAGCAGTTCCCTGGGAGGTAGGAACACTGAAGCTTTCTTT. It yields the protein CASSSLGGRNTEAFF.

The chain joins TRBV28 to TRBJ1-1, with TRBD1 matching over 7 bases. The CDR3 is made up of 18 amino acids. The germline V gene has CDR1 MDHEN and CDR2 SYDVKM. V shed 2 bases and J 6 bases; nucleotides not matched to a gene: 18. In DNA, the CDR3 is TGTGCCAGCAGTTTACGGGGGCCGGGCACAGGGGAGACCGCTGAAGCTTTCTTT. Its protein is CASSLRGPGTGETAEAFF.

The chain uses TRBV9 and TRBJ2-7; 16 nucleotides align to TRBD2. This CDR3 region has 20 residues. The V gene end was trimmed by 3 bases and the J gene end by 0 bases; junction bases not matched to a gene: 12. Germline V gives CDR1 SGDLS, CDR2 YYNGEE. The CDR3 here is CASSAVAGTSGRASSYEQYF. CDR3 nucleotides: TGTGCCAGCAGCGCGGTCGCGGGGACTAGCGGGAGGGCGAGCTCCTACGAGCAGTACTTC.

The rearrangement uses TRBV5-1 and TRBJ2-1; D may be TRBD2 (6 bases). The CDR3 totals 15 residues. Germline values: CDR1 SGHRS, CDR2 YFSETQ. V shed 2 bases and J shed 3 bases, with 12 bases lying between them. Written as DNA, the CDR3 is TGCGCCAGCAGCTTAATACGGGAGAACTACAATGAGCAGTTCTTC. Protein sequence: CASSLIRENYNEQFF. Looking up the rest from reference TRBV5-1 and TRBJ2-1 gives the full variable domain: KAGVTQTPRYLIKTRGQQVTLSCSPISGHRSVSWYQQTPGQGLQFLFEYFSETQRNKGNFPGRFSGRQFSNSRSEMNVSTLELGDSALYLCASSLIRENYNEQFFGPGTRLTVL.

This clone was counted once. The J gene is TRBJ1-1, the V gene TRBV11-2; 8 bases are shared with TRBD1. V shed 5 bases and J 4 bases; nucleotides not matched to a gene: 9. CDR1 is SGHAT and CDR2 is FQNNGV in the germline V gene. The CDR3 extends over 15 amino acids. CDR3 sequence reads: CASSPQDRAGTEAFF. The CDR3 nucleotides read TGTGCCAGCAGCCCCCAGGACAGGGCAGGCACTGAAGCTTTCTTT.

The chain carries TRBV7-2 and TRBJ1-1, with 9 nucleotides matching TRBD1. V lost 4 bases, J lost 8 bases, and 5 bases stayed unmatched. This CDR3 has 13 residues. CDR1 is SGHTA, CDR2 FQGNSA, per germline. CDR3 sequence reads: CASSYNRGQEAFF. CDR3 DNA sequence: TGTGCCAGCAGCTACAACAGGGGGCAGGAAGCTTTCTTT.

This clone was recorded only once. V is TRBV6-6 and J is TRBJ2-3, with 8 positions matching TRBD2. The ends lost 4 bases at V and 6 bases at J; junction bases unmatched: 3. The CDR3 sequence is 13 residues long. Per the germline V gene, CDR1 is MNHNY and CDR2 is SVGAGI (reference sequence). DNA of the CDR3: TGTGCCAGCAGTTGGAGACTAGCGGATACGCAGTATTTT. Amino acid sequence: CASSWRLADTQYF.

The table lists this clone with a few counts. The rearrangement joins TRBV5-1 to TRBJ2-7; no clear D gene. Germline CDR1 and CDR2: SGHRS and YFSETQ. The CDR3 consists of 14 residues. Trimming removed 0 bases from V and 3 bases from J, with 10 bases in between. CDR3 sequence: CASSLAAGFYEQYF. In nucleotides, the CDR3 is TGCGCCAGCAGCTTGGCCGCAGGTTTCTACGAGCAGTACTTC.

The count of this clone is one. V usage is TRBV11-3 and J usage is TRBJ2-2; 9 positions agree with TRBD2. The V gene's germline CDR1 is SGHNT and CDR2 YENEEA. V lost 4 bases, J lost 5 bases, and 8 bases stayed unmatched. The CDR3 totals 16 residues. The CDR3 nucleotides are TGTGCCAGCAGCTCCTTAGCGGGAGAGGAAACCGGGGAGCTGTTTTTT. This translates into CASSSLAGEETGELFF. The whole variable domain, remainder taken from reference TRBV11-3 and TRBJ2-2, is EAGVVQSPRYKIIEKKQPVAFWCNPISGHNTLYWYLQNLGQGPELLIRYENEEAVDDSQLPKDRFSAERLKGVDSTLKIQPAELGDSAVYLCASSSLAGEETGELFFGEGSRLTVL.

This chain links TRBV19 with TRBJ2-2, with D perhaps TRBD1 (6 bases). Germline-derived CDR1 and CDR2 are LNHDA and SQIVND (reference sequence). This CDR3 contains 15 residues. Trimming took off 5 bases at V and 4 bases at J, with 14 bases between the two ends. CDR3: CASSVQGTGTGELFF. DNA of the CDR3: TGTGCCAGTAGTGTACAGGGTACTGGCACCGGGGAGCTGTTTTTT.

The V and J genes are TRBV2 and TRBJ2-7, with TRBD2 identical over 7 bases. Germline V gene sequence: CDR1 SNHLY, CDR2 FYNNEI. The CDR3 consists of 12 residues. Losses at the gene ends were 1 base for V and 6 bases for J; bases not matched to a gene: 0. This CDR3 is CASSEGGGEQYF. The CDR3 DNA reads TGTGCCAGCAGTGAAGGCGGGGGCGAGCAGTACTTC.

For the CDR3, the DNA is TGTGCCAGCACCACTAATCAGGGGTTTGATGGCAATCAGCCCCAGCATTTT. Translated: CASTTNQGFDGNQPQHF. The J gene is TRBJ1-5, the V gene TRBV7-9; tentative D call: TRBD1 (6 bases). The CDR3 has 17 residues. V was shortened by 7 bases and J by 2 bases, with 21 bases between the two germline ends. In germline, CDR1 is SEHNR, CDR2 FQNEAQ (reference sequence). The whole variable domain, filled in from reference TRBV7-9 and TRBJ1-5, reads DTGVSQNPRHKITKRGQNVTFRCDPISEHNRLYWYRQTLGQGPEFLTYFQNEAQLEKSRLLSDRFSAERPKGSFSTLEIQRTEQGDSAMYLCASTTNQGFDGNQPQHFGDGTRLSIL.

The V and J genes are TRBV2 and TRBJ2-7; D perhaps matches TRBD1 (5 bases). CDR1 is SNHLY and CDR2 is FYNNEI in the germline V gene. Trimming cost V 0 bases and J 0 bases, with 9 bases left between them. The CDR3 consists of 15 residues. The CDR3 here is CASSEAGRSSYEQYF. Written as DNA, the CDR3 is TGTGCCAGCAGTGAAGCGGGGCGGTCCTCCTACGAGCAGTACTTC.

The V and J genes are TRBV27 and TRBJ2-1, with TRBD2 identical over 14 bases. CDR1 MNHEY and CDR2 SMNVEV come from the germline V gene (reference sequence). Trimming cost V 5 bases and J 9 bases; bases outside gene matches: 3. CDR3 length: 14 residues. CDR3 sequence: CASSRLAGGGEQFF. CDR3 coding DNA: TGTGCCAGCAGTAGACTAGCGGGAGGGGGTGAGCAGTTCTTC.

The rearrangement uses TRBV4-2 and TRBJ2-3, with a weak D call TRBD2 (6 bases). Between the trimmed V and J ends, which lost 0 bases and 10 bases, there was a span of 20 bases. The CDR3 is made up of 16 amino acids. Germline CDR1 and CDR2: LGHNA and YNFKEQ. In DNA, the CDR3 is TGTGCCAGCAGCCAAGACGCGACTAGAACCCCCAGTGCGCAGTATTTT. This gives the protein CASSQDATRTPSAQYF.

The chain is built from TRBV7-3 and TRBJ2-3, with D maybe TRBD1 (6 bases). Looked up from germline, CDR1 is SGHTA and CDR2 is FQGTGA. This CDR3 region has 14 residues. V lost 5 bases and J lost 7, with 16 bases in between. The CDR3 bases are TGTGCCAGCAGCACTGGGACAAGCGCAAATACGCAGTATTTT. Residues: CASSTGTSANTQYF.

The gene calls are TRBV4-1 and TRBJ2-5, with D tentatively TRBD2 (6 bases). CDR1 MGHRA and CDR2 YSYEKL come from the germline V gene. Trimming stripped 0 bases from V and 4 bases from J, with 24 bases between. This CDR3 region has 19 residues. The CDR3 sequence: CASSQDSWTVGGGIETQYF. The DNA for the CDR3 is TGCGCCAGCAGCCAAGATAGTTGGACGGTAGGCGGAGGGATAGAGACCCAGTACTTC.

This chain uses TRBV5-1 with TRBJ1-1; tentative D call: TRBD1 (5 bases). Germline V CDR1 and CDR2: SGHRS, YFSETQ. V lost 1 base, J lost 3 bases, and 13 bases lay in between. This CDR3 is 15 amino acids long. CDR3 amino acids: CASSLKEQGHTEAFF. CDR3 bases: TGCGCCAGCAGCTTGAAAGAGCAGGGTCACACTGAAGCTTTCTTT.

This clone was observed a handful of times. CDR3 sequence reads: CATAGNNQPQHF. CDR3 nucleotide sequence: TGTGCCACCGCGGGGAACAATCAGCCCCAGCATTTT. The genes are TRBV2 and TRBJ1-5; unclear D gene. The germline V and J ends were trimmed by 10 bases and 3 bases, with 10 bases remaining between them. This CDR3 is built from 12 residues. In germline, CDR1 is SNHLY, CDR2 FYNNEI. The whole variable domain, remainder taken from reference TRBV2 and TRBJ1-5, is EPEVTQTPSHQVTQMGQEVILRCVPISNHLYFYWYRQILGQKVEFLVSFYNNEISEKSEIFDDQFSVERPDGSNFTLKIRSTKLEDSAMYFCATAGNNQPQHFGDGTRLSIL.

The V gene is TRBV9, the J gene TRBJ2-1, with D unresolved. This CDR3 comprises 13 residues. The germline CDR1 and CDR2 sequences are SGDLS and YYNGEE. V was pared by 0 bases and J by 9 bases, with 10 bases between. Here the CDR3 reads CASSVVLDGEQFF. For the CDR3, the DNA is TGTGCCAGCAGCGTAGTTCTAGACGGTGAGCAGTTCTTC.

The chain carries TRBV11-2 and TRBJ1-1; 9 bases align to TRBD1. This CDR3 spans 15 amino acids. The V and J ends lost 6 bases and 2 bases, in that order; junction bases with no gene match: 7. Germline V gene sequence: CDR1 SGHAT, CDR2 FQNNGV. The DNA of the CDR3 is TGTGCCAGCAGAGGCCCGGGACAGGGCAACACTGAAGCTTTCTTT. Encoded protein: CASRGPGQGNTEAFF.

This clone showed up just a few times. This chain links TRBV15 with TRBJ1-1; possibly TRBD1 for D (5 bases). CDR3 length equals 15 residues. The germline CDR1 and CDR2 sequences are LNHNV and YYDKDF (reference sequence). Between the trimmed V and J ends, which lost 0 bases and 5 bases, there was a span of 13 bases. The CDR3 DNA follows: TGTGCCACCAGCAGAGATAGGGTAAGGGGAACTGAAGCTTTCTTT. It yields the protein CATSRDRVRGTEAFF.